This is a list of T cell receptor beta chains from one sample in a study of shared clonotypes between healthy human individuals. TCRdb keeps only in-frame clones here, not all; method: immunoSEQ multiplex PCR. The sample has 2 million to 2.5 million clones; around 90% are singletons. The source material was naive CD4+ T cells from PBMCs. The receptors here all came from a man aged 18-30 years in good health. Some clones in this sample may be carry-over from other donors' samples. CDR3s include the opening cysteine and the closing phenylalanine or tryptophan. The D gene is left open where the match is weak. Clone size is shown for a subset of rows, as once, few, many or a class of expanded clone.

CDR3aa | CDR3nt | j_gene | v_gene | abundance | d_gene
CASSLYGDPTNEKLFF | TGTGCCAGCAGTTTATACGGGGACCCAACTAATGAAAAACTGTTTTTT | TRBJ1-4 | TRBV27 | . | .
CASSPGTGGSTDTQYF | TGTGCCAGCTCACCAGGTACAGGGGGTAGCACAGATACGCAGTATTTT | TRBJ2-3 | TRBV18 | . | TRBD1
CASSGDRYSGNTIYF | TGTGCCAGCTCGGGGGACAGATACTCTGGAAACACCATATATTTT | TRBJ1-3 | TRBV18 | . | TRBD1
CASSIGRQAPQHF | TGTGCCAGTAGTATTGGTAGGCAGGCCCCCCAGCATTTT | TRBJ1-5 | TRBV19 | . | .
CASSFRLAGGNEQYF | TGTGCCAGCAGTTTTAGACTAGCGGGAGGGAACGAGCAGTACTTC | TRBJ2-7 | TRBV7-8 | . | TRBD2
CAWSVQGLSTEAFF | TGTGCCTGGAGTGTACAGGGATTGTCCACTGAAGCTTTCTTT | TRBJ1-1 | TRBV30 | . | .
CASSIAPGTVYEQYF | TGTGCCAGCAGTATCGCCCCCGGGACAGTATACGAGCAGTACTTC | TRBJ2-7 | TRBV27 | . | TRBD1
CASEGFSGNTIYF | TGTGCCAGCGAGGGATTCTCTGGAAACACCATATATTTT | TRBJ1-3 | TRBV2 | once | .
CASSPGPGNTIYF | TGTGCCAGCAGCCCGGGACCTGGAAACACCATATATTTT | TRBJ1-3 | TRBV7-3 | . | .
CASSWTDRKTSYEQYF | TGTGCCAGCAGCTGGACGGACCGTAAAACCTCCTACGAGCAGTACTTC | TRBJ2-7 | TRBV5-4 | . | .
CATRDSSYEQYF | TGTGCCACTAGGGACAGCTCCTACGAGCAGTACTTC | TRBJ2-7 | TRBV6-6 | . | TRBD1
CASSPRRYADEQFF | TGCGCCAGCAGCCCCCGGCGCTATGCGGATGAGCAGTTCTTC | TRBJ2-1 | TRBV4-3 | . | .
CASSTSDRGNTEAFF | TGTGCCAGTAGTACCTCGGACAGGGGGAACACTGAAGCTTTCTTT | TRBJ1-1 | TRBV19 | . | TRBD1
CASSTLAGGNEQFF | TGTGCCAGTAGTACACTAGCGGGAGGCAATGAGCAGTTCTTC | TRBJ2-1 | TRBV19 | . | TRBD2
CSVFGLAGDNEQFF | TGCAGCGTTTTCGGGCTAGCGGGCGACAATGAGCAGTTCTTC | TRBJ2-1 | TRBV29-1 | . | TRBD2
CASSRDRGPGGYTF | TGTGCCAGCAGCCGCGACAGGGGCCCTGGGGGCTACACCTTC | TRBJ1-2 | TRBV28 | . | TRBD1
CASSLGGSGYEQYF | TGCGCCAGCAGCTTGGGCGGGAGCGGCTACGAGCAGTACTTC | TRBJ2-7 | TRBV5-1 | . | TRBD2
CASSPRTGNYGYTF | TGTGCCAGCAGCCCCCGGACAGGCAACTATGGCTACACCTTC | TRBJ1-2 | TRBV9 | . | TRBD1
CASSVALGTYNEQFF | TGTGCCAGCAGCGTAGCCCTGGGAACCTACAATGAGCAGTTCTTC | TRBJ2-1 | TRBV9 | . | .
CASSLVPGLNTEAFF | TGTGCCAGCAGCTTAGTTCCAGGGCTGAACACTGAAGCTTTCTTT | TRBJ1-1 | TRBV11-1 | . | .
CASSPQYTGELFF | TGTGCCAGCAGCCCACAGTACACCGGGGAGCTGTTTTTT | TRBJ2-2 | TRBV7-9 | . | .
CASSVASRTGGPAFF | TGTGCCAGCAGCGTAGCTTCCCGGACAGGGGGCCCAGCTTTCTTT | TRBJ1-1 | TRBV9 | . | TRBD1
CASSLVIAGPQETQYF | TGTGCCAGCAGCTTAGTCATAGCAGGGCCCCAAGAGACCCAGTACTTC | TRBJ2-5 | TRBV7-2 | . | .
CASRSNTEAFF | TGTGCCAGCAGATCGAACACTGAAGCTTTCTTT | TRBJ1-1 | TRBV6-5 | . | .
CSVDDTQYF | TGCAGCGTGGATGATACGCAGTATTTT | TRBJ2-3 | TRBV29-1 | . | .
CASSLAPAGGPTILSEQFF | TGTGCCAGCAGCTTAGCGCCTGCGGGGGGCCCCACAATTTTGTCGGAGCAGTTCTTC | TRBJ2-1 | TRBV7-6 | . | TRBD2
CASSWGDQKNTIYF | TGCGCCAGCAGCTGGGGGGATCAGAAAAACACCATATATTTT | TRBJ1-3 | TRBV5-1 | once | .
CASSRATGVGANVLTF | TGTGCCAGCTCACGAGCGACAGGGGTTGGGGCCAACGTCCTGACTTTC | TRBJ2-6 | TRBV18 | . | TRBD1
CASGWGATEAFF | TGTGCCAGCGGGTGGGGCGCCACTGAAGCTTTCTTT | TRBJ1-1 | TRBV7-9 | . | .
CASSPGGQSSYEQYF | TGTGCCAGCTCACCGGGAGGACAGTCCTCCTACGAGCAGTACTTC | TRBJ2-7 | TRBV18 | . | .
CASSALSQGYGEQFF | TGTGCCAGCAGTGCCCTGTCGCAGGGTTACGGTGAGCAGTTCTTC | TRBJ2-1 | TRBV6-1 | . | .
CASSPPWVAGDYEQYF | TGCGCCAGCAGCCCCCCTTGGGTAGCGGGAGACTACGAGCAGTACTTC | TRBJ2-7 | TRBV4-1 | . | TRBD2
CASSLQGYGELFF | TGTGCCAGCTCGCTTCAGGGGTACGGGGAGCTGTTTTTT | TRBJ2-2 | TRBV18 | . | .
CASIKGASRVEAFF | TGTGCCAGCATCAAGGGGGCAAGTAGGGTTGAAGCTTTCTTT | TRBJ1-1 | TRBV7-2 | once | TRBD1
CAITQEGVNGELFF | TGTGCCATCACCCAAGAGGGGGTTAACGGGGAGCTGTTTTTT | TRBJ2-2 | TRBV10-3 | . | .
CASSYSATGGTGELFF | TGTGCCAGCAGTTACTCGGCGACAGGGGGGACCGGGGAGCTGTTTTTT | TRBJ2-2 | TRBV6-6 | . | TRBD1
CASSQGGAGGSTNEKLFF | TGTGCCAGCAGTCAGGGGGGGGCAGGTGGATCAACTAATGAAAAACTGTTTTTT | TRBJ1-4 | TRBV28 | . | TRBD1
CASSLTSGLYNEQFF | TGCGCCAGCAGCCTGACTAGCGGGCTGTACAATGAGCAGTTCTTC | TRBJ2-1 | TRBV5-1 | . | TRBD2
CASTSGSFTDTQYF | TGTGCCAGCACCAGCGGGAGTTTTACAGATACGCAGTATTTT | TRBJ2-3 | TRBV25-1 | . | TRBD2
CASRRGQSSYYYEQYF | TGTGCCAGCAGACGAGGACAGTCTTCATACTACTACGAGCAGTACTTC | TRBJ2-7 | TRBV5-8 | . | .
CASSSLQGAAGNTIYF | TGTGCCAGCTCAAGCCTACAGGGGGCGGCTGGAAACACCATATATTTT | TRBJ1-3 | TRBV18 | . | TRBD1
CASSLGGSSYNEQFF | TGTGCCAGCAGCTTGGGCGGTAGCTCCTACAATGAGCAGTTCTTC | TRBJ2-1 | TRBV5-4 | . | .
CASSLFARLDTGELFF | TGTGCCAGCAGCTTATTCGCTAGATTGGACACCGGGGAGCTGTTTTTT | TRBJ2-2 | TRBV7-2 | . | .
CASSPSTSSYNEQFF | TGCGCCAGCAGCCCGAGTACTAGCTCCTACAATGAGCAGTTCTTC | TRBJ2-1 | TRBV4-3 | . | .
CASSLSSQVANEQFF | TGTGCCAGCAGCTTATCTAGCCAAGTTGCCAATGAGCAGTTCTTC | TRBJ2-1 | TRBV7-2 | . | .